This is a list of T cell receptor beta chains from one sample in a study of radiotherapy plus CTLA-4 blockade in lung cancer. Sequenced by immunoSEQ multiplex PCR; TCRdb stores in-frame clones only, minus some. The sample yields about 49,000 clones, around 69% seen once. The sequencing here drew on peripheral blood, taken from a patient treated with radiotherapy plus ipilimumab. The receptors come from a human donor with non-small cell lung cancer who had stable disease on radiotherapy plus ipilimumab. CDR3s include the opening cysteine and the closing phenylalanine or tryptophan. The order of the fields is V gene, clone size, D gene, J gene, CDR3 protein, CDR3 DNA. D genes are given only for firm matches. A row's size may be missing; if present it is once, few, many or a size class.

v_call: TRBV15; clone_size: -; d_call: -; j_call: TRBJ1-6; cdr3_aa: CATSREIASPLHF; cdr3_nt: TGTGCCACCAGCAGAGAAATCGCTTCACCCCTCCACTTT
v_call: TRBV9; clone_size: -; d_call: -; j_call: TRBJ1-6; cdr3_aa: CASSSSGQNLPLHF; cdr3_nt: TGTGCCAGCAGCTCGAGTGGACAAAATTTACCCCTCCACTTT
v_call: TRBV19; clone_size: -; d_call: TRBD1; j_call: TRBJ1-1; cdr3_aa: CASSIILDRVRRSTEAFF; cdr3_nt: TGTGCCAGTAGTATTATCCTGGACAGGGTCCGGAGGTCCACTGAAGCTTTCTTT
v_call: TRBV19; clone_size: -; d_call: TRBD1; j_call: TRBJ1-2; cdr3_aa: CASSKGQAPSYGYTF; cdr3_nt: TGTGCCAGTAGTAAAGGACAGGCCCCATCCTATGGCTACACCTTC
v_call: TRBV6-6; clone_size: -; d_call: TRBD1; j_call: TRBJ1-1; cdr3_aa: CASILGQGARLTEAFF; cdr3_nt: TGTGCCAGCATCTTGGGACAGGGGGCGCGTTTAACTGAAGCTTTCTTT
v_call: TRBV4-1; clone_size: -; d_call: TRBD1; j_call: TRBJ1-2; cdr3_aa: CASSQVPGQVPSANYGYTF; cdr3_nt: TGCGCCAGCAGCCAAGTCCCCGGACAGGTTCCATCAGCTAACTATGGCTACACCTTC
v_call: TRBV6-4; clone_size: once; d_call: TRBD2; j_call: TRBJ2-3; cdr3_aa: CAASSRGGRTDTQYF; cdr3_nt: TGTGCCGCCTCTTCCCGGGGGGGGCGCACAGATACGCAGTATTTT
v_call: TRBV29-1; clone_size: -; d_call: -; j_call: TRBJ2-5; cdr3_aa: CSAQNAETQYF; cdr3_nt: TGCAGCGCCCAAAACGCGGAGACCCAGTACTTC
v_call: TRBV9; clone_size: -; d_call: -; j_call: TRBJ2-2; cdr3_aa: CASSVLPDSTGELFF; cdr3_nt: TGTGCCAGCAGCGTGTTGCCGGATAGCACCGGGGAGCTGTTTTTT
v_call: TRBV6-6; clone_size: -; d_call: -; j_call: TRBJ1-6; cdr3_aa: CASSYHALGHSPLHF; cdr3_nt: TGTGCCAGCAGTTATCACGCATTAGGACATTCACCCCTCCACTTT
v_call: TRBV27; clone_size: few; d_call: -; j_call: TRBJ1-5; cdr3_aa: CASRVDLTSNQPQHF; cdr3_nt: TGTGCCAGCAGAGTAGATCTTACTAGCAATCAGCCCCAGCATTTT
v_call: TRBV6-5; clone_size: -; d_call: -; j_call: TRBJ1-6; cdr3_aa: CASSYRGNSPLHF; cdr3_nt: TGTGCCAGCAGTTACAGGGGGAATTCACCCCTCCACTTT
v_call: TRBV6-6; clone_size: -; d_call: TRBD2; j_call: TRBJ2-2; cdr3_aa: CASSGRAGTGTGELFF; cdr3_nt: TGTGCCAGCAGTGGCAGAGCGGGGACCGGGACCGGGGAGCTGTTTTTT
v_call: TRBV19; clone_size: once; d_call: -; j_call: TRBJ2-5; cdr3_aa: CASSLSLRGLGETQYF; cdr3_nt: TGTGCCAGTAGTCTCTCCCTGCGGGGGCTCGGGGAGACCCAGTACTTC
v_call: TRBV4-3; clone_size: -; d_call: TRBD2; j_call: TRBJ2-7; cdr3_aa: CASSQVRTSGYEQYF; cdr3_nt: TGCGCCAGCAGCCAAGTTCGGACTAGCGGCTACGAGCAGTACTTC
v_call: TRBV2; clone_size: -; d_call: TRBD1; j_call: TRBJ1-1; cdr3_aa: CASSGGQGRNTEAFF; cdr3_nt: TGTGCCAGCAGTGGAGGACAGGGAAGGAACACTGAAGCTTTCTTT
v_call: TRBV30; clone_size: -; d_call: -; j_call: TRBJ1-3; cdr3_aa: CAWSVPGPVSGNTIYF; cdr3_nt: TGTGCCTGGAGTGTACCCGGGCCGGTCTCTGGAAACACCATATATTTT
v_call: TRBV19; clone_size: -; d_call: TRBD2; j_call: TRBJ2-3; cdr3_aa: CASKVGGTSPTDTQYF; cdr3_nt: TGTGCCAGTAAAGTCGGAGGGACTAGCCCCACAGATACGCAGTATTTT
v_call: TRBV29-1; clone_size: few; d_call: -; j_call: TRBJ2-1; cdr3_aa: CSVCWQHNEQFF; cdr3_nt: TGCAGCGTTTGCTGGCAACACAATGAGCAGTTCTTC
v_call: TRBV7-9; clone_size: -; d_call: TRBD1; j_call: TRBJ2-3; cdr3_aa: CASSFRDRGTDTQYF; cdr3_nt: TGTGCCAGCAGCTTCAGGGACAGGGGGACAGATACGCAGTATTTT
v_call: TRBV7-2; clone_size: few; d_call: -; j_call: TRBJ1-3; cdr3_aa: CASSLLFGNTIYF; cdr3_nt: TGTGCCAGCAGCTTACTTTTTGGAAACACCATATATTTT
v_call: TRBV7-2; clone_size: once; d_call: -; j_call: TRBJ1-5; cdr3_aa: CASSLEARPDQPQHF; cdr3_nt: TGTGCCAGCAGCTTAGAGGCACGGCCCGATCAGCCCCAGCATTTT